This T cell receptor (beta chain) was sequenced in a study of shared clonotypes between healthy human individuals. Study-level results: For naive CD4 cells, around 5% of clonotypes were shared across a handful of donors.

Details on this clone: What it binds is unknown.

Looked up from germline, CDR1 is SGHRS and CDR2 is YFSETQ. V dropped 4 bases and J dropped 0 bases, with 12 bases sitting between them. The CDR3 covers 15 residues. Libraries were prepared by immunoSEQ multiplex PCR; TCRdb keeps only in-frame clonotypes and omits some of them. This table has 300,000 to 400,000 clones, more than 60% appearing once. The V gene is TRBV5-1, the J gene TRBJ2-3; D may be TRBD2 (6 bases). The receptor's source is a man aged 25 to 40 in good health. The sequenced sample was memory CD4+ T cells sorted from blood. The subset was: CD45RA-negative fraction. DNA for the CDR3: TGCGCCAGCAGCCCGGACGGGAGTAGCACAGATACGCAGTATTTT. Encoded protein: CASSPDGSSTDTQYF.